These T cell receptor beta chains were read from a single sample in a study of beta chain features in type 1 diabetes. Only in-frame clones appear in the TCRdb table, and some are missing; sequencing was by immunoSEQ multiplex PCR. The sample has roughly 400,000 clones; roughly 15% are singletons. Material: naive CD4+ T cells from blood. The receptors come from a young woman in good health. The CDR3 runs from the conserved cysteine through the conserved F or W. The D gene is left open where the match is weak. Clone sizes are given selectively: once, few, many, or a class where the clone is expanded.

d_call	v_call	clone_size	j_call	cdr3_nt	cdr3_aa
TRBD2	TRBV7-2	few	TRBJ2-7	TGTGCCAGCAGCATTCTAGCGGGAGGGGACGAGCAGTACTTC	CASSILAGGDEQYF
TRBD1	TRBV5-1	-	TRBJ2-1	TGCGCCAGCCAGGGGACAGGGCCTCCCTACAATGAGCAGTTCTTC	CASQGTGPPYNEQFF
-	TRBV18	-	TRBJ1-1	TGTGCCAGCTCCCTTACGGGGGACACTGAAGCTTTCTTT	CASSLTGDTEAFF
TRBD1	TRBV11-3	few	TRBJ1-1	TGTGCCAGCAGCAGACAGGGGAACACTGAAGCTTTCTTT	CASSRQGNTEAFF
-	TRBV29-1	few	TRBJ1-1	TGCAGCGTTACGCTAGACGGCTACACTGAAGCTTTCTTT	CSVTLDGYTEAFF
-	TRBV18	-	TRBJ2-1	TGTGCCAGCTCACCTGGCAGGGGCACCTACAATGAGCAGTTCTTC	CASSPGRGTYNEQFF
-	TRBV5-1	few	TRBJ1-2	TGCGCCAGCAGCTGGGGACTCCAGGAACGCGGCTACACCTTC	CASSWGLQERGYTF
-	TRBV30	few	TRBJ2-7	TGTGCCTGGTCATCTGTTGCCTACGAGCAGTACTTC	CAWSSVAYEQYF
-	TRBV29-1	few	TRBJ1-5	TGCAGCGTTGGATTCGGGAGCAATCAGCCCCAGCATTTT	CSVGFGSNQPQHF
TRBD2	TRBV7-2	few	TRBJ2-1	TGTGCCAGCAGCTCAGCCCTAATAGCGGGAGGGAGAGGGGGGGAGCAGTTCTTC	CASSSALIAGGRGGEQFF
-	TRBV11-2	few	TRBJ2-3	TGTGCCAGCAGCCCAAACACAGATACGCAGTATTTT	CASSPNTDTQYF
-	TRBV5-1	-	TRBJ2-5	TGCGCCATCGGGAAGGGGGATTACCCCCAAGAGACCCAGTACTTC	CAIGKGDYPQETQYF
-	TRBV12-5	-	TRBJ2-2	TGTGCTAGTGGAAGCGGATACACCGGGGAGCTGTTTTTT	CASGSGYTGELFF
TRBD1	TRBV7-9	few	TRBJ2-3	TGTGCCAGCGGGACAGGGAGTACAGATACGCAGTATTTT	CASGTGSTDTQYF
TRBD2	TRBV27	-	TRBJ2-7	TGTGCCAGCAGTTCATCTCGGAGGGGACTAGCGGGAGTTTACGAGCAGTACTTC	CASSSSRRGLAGVYEQYF
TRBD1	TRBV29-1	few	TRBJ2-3	TGCAGCGTCGGGACAGGGGGGTCAGATACGCAGTATTTT	CSVGTGGSDTQYF
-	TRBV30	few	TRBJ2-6	TGTGCCTGGTACCTTCCCGGACGTCAGGGCCCCTCTGGGGCCAACGTCCTGACTTTC	CAWYLPGRQGPSGANVLTF
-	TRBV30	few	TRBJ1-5	TGTGCCTGGAGTCCCCAGGGCAATCAGCCCCAGCATTTT	CAWSPQGNQPQHF
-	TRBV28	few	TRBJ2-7	TGTGCCAGCTACAGGTCCTCCACCTACGAGCAGTACTTC	CASYRSSTYEQYF
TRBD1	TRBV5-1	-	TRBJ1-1	TGCGCCAGCCGACCCTTCGTGACAGGGCCAAACACTGAAGCTTTCTTT	CASRPFVTGPNTEAFF
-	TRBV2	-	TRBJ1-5	TGTGCCAGCAGTGAACATAGAGGTGGCAGGGATAGCAATCAGCCCCAGCATTTT	CASSEHRGGRDSNQPQHF
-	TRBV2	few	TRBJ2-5	TGTGCCAGCGGTACACAGCTGAAGGAGACCCAGTACTTC	CASGTQLKETQYF